This T cell receptor beta chain was found in a study of shared clonotypes between healthy human individuals. Findings and caveats of the study: For sorted subsets, rarefaction showed incomplete sequencing despite large depth.

This CDR3 has 13 amino acids. Trimming took 3 bases from V and 2 from J, leaving 8 bases between them. CDR1 is MNHEY and CDR2 is SMNVEV in the germline V gene (reference sequence). Some clones are missing from TCRdb's copy, which holds only in-frame ones; the method was immunoSEQ multiplex PCR. The sample has fewer than 800,000 clones, about 90% seen once; the top ten hold nearly 25%. CD45RO-negative cells were positively selected for CCR7, leaving out terminally differentiated effector memory CD45RA+ cells. Comment on this clone: Its specificity is not known.

The chain couples TRBV27 to TRBJ2-7; no reliable D call. This sequence was found in a man younger than 45 in good health. The sample consisted of naive CD8+ T cells sorted from blood. For the CDR3, the DNA is TGTGCCAGCAGTTTCGGGCAGCCCTACGAGCAGTACTTC. Translating it yields CASSFGQPYEQYF.